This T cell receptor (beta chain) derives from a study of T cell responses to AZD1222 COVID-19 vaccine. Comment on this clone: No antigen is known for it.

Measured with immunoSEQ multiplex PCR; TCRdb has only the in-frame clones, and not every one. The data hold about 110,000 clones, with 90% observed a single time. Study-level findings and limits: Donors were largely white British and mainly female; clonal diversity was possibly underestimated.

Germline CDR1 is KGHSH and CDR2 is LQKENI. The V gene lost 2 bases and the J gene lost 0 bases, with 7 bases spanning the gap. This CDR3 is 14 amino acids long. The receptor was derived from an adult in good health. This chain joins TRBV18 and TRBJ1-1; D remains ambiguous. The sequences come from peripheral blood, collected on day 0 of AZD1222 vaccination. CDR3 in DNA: TGTGCCAGCTCACCAGGGCTGTTGAACACTGAAGCTTTCTTT. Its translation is CASSPGLLNTEAFF.